Shown below are 10 T cell receptor beta chains from a single sample sequenced in a study of blood T cell repertoires in COVID-19. This table comes from immunoSEQ multiplex PCR, and its TCRdb copy is limited to in-frame clones, with some not included. The sample contains about 180,000 clones, about 81% of which appear only once. Sequencing was done on a sample of peripheral blood. The receptors come from a woman older than 75 with COVID-19, enrolled during active disease.

This sequence joins TRBV28 and TRBJ2-7; a possible D gene is TRBD1 (5 bases). The V gene's germline CDR1 is MDHEN and CDR2 SYDVKM. The CDR3 spans 15 residues. Trimming removed 6 bases at V and 2 bases at J, with 17 bases between. CDR3 loop: CASSPRTTVTYEQYF. The CDR3 region has the DNA TGTGCCAGCAGCCCTCGGACGACAGTAACCTACGAGCAGTACTTC.

The table lists this clone with a count of one. The rearrangement links TRBV3-1 (or the pseudogene TRBV3-2) to TRBJ1-5, with 7 bases lining up with TRBD1. This CDR3 spans 15 amino acids. J gave up 6 bases and V 0 bases, and 5 bases lay outside the gene matches. Germline CDR1 reads LGHDT; CDR2 reads YNNKEL (reference sequence). The CDR3 region has the DNA TGTGCCAGCAGCCAAGAGGCAGGGGGAGGTCAGCCCCAGCATTTT. Residues: CASSQEAGGGQPQHF.

The V gene is TRBV6-6, the J gene TRBJ2-1; 10 positions match TRBD2. Germline CDR1 MNHNY, CDR2 SVGAGI (reference sequence). The CDR3 totals 15 residues. Trimming took 6 bases from V and 3 from J; bases not matched to a gene: 5. CDR3 in DNA: TGTGCCAGCAGCCTAGCGGGAGTCCACTACAATGAGCAGTTCTTC. This encodes CASSLAGVHYNEQFF.

This clone occurred a few times. The V call is TRBV5-8, the J call TRBJ2-6; no firm D call. There are 14 residues in the CDR3. Germline V gene sequence: CDR1 SGHTS, CDR2 YDEGEE. V was cut by 5 bases and J by 0 bases, with 6 bases left in between. The CDR3 here is CASRTISGANVLTF. Here the CDR3 DNA reads TGTGCCAGCAGGACAATCTCTGGGGCCAACGTCCTGACTTTC.

The V call is TRBV27, the J call TRBJ2-7, with unresolved D. The CDR3 extends over 11 amino acids. The V gene lost 6 bases and the J gene lost 0 bases, with 3 bases spanning the gap. In germline, CDR1 is MNHEY, CDR2 SMNVEV (reference sequence). DNA for the CDR3: TGTGCCAGCAGCCGCTCCTACGAGCAGTACTTC. It specifies CASSRSYEQYF.

The chain has TRBV5-1 and TRBJ2-7, with 10 nucleotides matching TRBD2. Germline CDR1 is SGHRS and CDR2 is YFSETQ. Trimming took 0 bases from V and 0 from J; bases not matched to a gene: 6. The CDR3 is made up of 17 amino acids. The CDR3 DNA reads as TGCGCCAGCAGCTTGGCCACTAGCGGGGCCTACTCCTACGAGCAGTACTTC. This translates into CASSLATSGAYSYEQYF.

This chain joins TRBV2 and TRBJ2-7; 10 positions match TRBD1. This CDR3 contains 13 residues. The V and J ends lost 6 bases and 4 bases, in that order; junction bases with no gene match: 3. Germline V gene lookup returns CDR1 SNHLY and CDR2 FYNNEI. CDR3 coding DNA: TGTGCCAGCAGGGCGGGACAGGGGTACGAGCAGTACTTC. Residues: CASRAGQGYEQYF.

V is TRBV6-5 and J is TRBJ1-4; no clear D gene. The CDR3 has 11 amino acids. Germline CDR1 and CDR2: MNHEY and SVGAGI. V was cut by 2 bases and J by 8 bases, with 3 bases left in between. CDR3 sequence reads: CASSYTEKLFF. As DNA, the CDR3 is TGTGCCAGCAGTTACACAGAAAAACTGTTTTTT.

The CDR3 sequence is CASSLRGKGETQYF. The CDR3 bases are TGTGCCAGCAGCTTACGCGGGAAGGGGGAGACCCAGTACTTC. The chain uses TRBV7-2 and TRBJ2-5, with TRBD2 as a possible D gene (6 bases). CDR1 and CDR2 from the germline V gene are SGHTA and FQGNSA. This CDR3 spans 14 amino acids. V was clipped by 2 bases and J by 5 bases, with 12 bases between them.

V gene TRBV5-1 combines with J gene TRBJ2-5, with 7 positions matching TRBD2. The CDR3 is made up of 13 amino acids. Germline-derived CDR1 and CDR2 are SGHRS and YFSETQ. V lost 4 bases, J lost 3 bases, and 3 bases stayed unmatched. The CDR3 DNA is TGCGCCAGCAGCCTGGGACTAAAAGAGACCCAGTACTTC. It codes for CASSLGLKETQYF.